These 32 T cell receptor beta chains originate from one sample sequenced in a study of CD8 T cells in ankylosing spondylitis (dated by TCRdb to 2016 to 2017). Preparation of the library involved 5' RACE. TCRdb shows the sequencer as Illumina HiSeq 2500. Clones were called with MiXCR by TCRdb after fastp trimmed the public reads at Q25, and only in-frame beta chains were retained. Entries are consolidated by CDR3 protein sequence, retaining the most common genes and DNA. For this sample the table gives about 340,000 distinct CDR3 sequences, of which 20% to 25% were detected only once. The leading ten clones occupy 13% of the sample. What was sequenced was blood, either unsorted or a sorted T cell fraction (not recorded which). The source is a male donor with ankylosing spondylitis or in good health (not recorded which).

For the CDR3, the DNA is TGTGCCAGCAGCTTGGCTAGCGGGGGCCCAGAATCTAGCACAGATACGCAGTATTTT. Its translation is CASSLASGGPESSTDTQYF. This chain uses TRBV5-6 with TRBJ2-3; 10 bases match TRBD2. The V gene end was trimmed by 0 bases and the J gene end by 0 bases; junction bases not matched to a gene: 10. CDR1 and CDR2 (germline): SGHDT, YYEEEE. This CDR3 contains 19 residues.

The chain joins TRBV4-1 to TRBJ2-1, with D perhaps matching TRBD2 (7 bases). The CDR3 spans 15 residues. Germline V gene lookup returns CDR1 MGHRA and CDR2 YSYEKL. With 4 bases removed from V and 6 bases from J, the gap between germline ends came to 16 bases. CDR3 region: CASSLEFGGRNEQFF. The DNA for the CDR3 is TGCGCCAGCAGCCTAGAGTTCGGGGGGCGCAATGAGCAGTTCTTC.

This clonotype showed up just a few times. This chain links TRBV6-2 or TRBV6-3 with TRBJ2-7; D is possibly TRBD1 (6 bases). The CDR3 is made up of 13 amino acids. The V gene lost 6 bases and the J gene lost 3 bases, with 12 bases spanning the gap. Germline CDR1 MNHEY, CDR2 SVGEGT. Written as DNA, the CDR3 is TGTGCCAGCAGCTACACAGGGAGCTACGAGCAGTACTTC. This sequence encodes CASSYTGSYEQYF.

A remark on this clonotype: At one boundary the junction diverges from the germline segment, which might be a read error. This sequence joins TRBV5-4 and TRBJ2-1; 9 bases align to TRBD1. The V gene's germline CDR1 is SGHNT and CDR2 YYREEE (reference sequence). CDR3 length: 19 amino acids. The CDR3 coding sequence is TGTGACAGCAGCTTGGAAAGGGTTACAGGGGGCTCGTACTACAATGAGCAGTTCTTC. This gives the protein CDSSLERVTGGSYYNEQFF.

The V call is TRBV12-3 or TRBV12-4, the J call TRBJ2-5, with 8 bases fitting TRBD1. The CDR3 has 17 amino acids. V was clipped by 3 bases and J by 5 bases; unmatched bases: 14. CDR3 residues: CASSFWAGGRGRETQYF. The CDR3 DNA reads TGTGCCAGCAGTTTTTGGGCAGGGGGCCGGGGAAGGGAGACCCAGTACTTC.

This clonotype has more than one count but fewer than ten. The rearrangement joins TRBV9 to TRBJ2-3; D may be TRBD2 (5 bases). Germline V gene data show CDR1 as SGDLS and CDR2 as YYNGEE. The CDR3 spans 15 residues. The V end was cut by 6 bases, the J end by 6 bases, with 20 bases between. The CDR3 bases are TGTGCCAGCAATTCCGGGGTAGCCGGTTGGGATACGCAGTATTTT. It translates to CASNSGVAGWDTQYF.

The J gene is TRBJ2-5, the V gene TRBV4-1, with 10 bases matching TRBD2. V was clipped by 4 bases and J by 0 bases; unmatched bases: 11. CDR1 and CDR2 from the germline V gene are MGHRA and YSYEKL. The CDR3 runs to 18 residues. The CDR3 DNA reads as TGCGCCAGCAGCCCGCAAAAGAGCGGGGGGGGGTACCAAGAGACCCAGTACTTC. Translated, it gives CASSPQKSGGGYQETQYF.

This chain's CDR3 is CASSPRRPGGGNEQFF. CDR3 nucleotides: TGTGCCAGCAGCCCCAGACGTCCGGGGGGAGGCAATGAGCAGTTCTTC. The chain uses TRBV11-1 and TRBJ2-1; 7 bases fit TRBD2. Germline CDR1 and CDR2: SGHAT and FQDESV (reference sequence). The CDR3 runs to 16 residues. The J segment lost 6 bases and the V segment lost 5 bases, leaving 13 bases of the junction unmatched.

V and J are TRBV6-1 and TRBJ2-7; D gene unclear. Germline CDR1 is MNHNS and CDR2 is SASEGT. The CDR3 sequence is 15 residues long. The ends were cut back, 6 bases at V and 5 bases at J, with 20 bases in the middle. Here the CDR3 DNA reads TGTGCCAGCAGGCCCGACACCCGGACCCTCAACGAGCAGTACTTC. Its protein is CASRPDTRTLNEQYF.

This chain uses TRBV20-1 with TRBJ2-1; D remains unclear. The CDR3 contains 12 residues. V gave up 1 base and J gave up 9 bases, with 10 bases separating them. CDR1 is DFQATT and CDR2 is SNEGSKA in the germline V gene (reference sequence). The CDR3 sequence is CSARGVESEQFF. CDR3 DNA: TGCAGTGCTAGAGGAGTGGAGAGTGAGCAGTTCTTC.

The V call is TRBV2, the J call TRBJ2-5; no reliable D call. V lost 2 bases and J 0 bases, leaving 10 bases between the germline ends. CDR3 length: 15 amino acids. From germline, CDR1 is SNHLY and CDR2 FYNNEI. The CDR3 spells CASSERARYQETQYF. In DNA form, the CDR3 reads TGTGCCAGCAGTGAACGGGCTAGATACCAAGAGACCCAGTACTTC. Full variable domain (outside the CDR3, taken from reference TRBV2 and TRBJ2-5): EPEVTQTPSHQVTQMGQEVILRCVPISNHLYFYWYRQILGQKVEFLVSFYNNEISEKSEIFDDQFSVERPDGSNFTLKIRSTKLEDSAMYFCASSERARYQETQYFGPGTRLLVL.

This chain joins TRBV20-1 and TRBJ2-7; D may match TRBD1 or TRBD2 (6 bases each). CDR1 DFQATT and CDR2 SNEGSKA come from the germline V gene (reference sequence). The CDR3 runs 14 residues. V shed 5 bases and J shed 5 bases, with 19 bases lying between them. The CDR3 DNA reads TGCAGTGCTGCAGGGGACTCACTCGGCCACGAGCAGTACTTC. This translates into CSAAGDSLGHEQYF.

The chain carries TRBV30 and TRBJ2-1; D possibly corresponds to TRBD2 (6 bases). Germline V CDR1 and CDR2: GTSNPN, SVGIG (reference sequence). This CDR3 comprises 13 residues. V was clipped by 8 bases and J by 6 bases, with 17 bases between them. CDR3 nucleotides: TGTGCCCGGGGTGGGTTAGCGGCCAATGAGCAGTTCTTC. It yields the protein CARGGLAANEQFF.

This chain joins TRBV3-1 and TRBJ2-5, with D possibly TRBD1 on 5 matching bases. The V gene's germline CDR1 is LGHDT and CDR2 YNNKEL (reference sequence). V lost 4 bases, J lost 0 bases, and 21 bases lay in between. CDR3 size: 18 residues. The CDR3 DNA reads as TGTGCCAGCAGCCCCTTATTAGGGGCGGCCTCCCACCAAGAGACCCAGTACTTC. Its protein is CASSPLLGAASHQETQYF.

The chain is built from TRBV30 and TRBJ2-7; TRBD2 aligns across 7 bases. J was trimmed by 3 bases and V by 2 bases; bases with no gene match: 4. The CDR3 runs to 13 residues. Germline V gene lookup returns CDR1 GTSNPN and CDR2 SVGIG (reference sequence). The CDR3 region is CAWSPGEGYEQYF. CDR3 nucleotide sequence: TGTGCCTGGAGTCCCGGGGAGGGCTACGAGCAGTACTTC.

The J gene is TRBJ1-2, the V gene TRBV5-1; D gene unclear. Trimming pared 2 bases from V and 8 bases from J, leaving 16 bases between. The CDR3 is 14 amino acids. CDR1 is SGHRS and CDR2 is YFSETQ in the germline V gene. In DNA, the CDR3 is TGCGCCAGCAGCTTAATAGAGGACGGAGAAGGCTACACCTTC. This codes for CASSLIEDGEGYTF.

This clonotype was seen at least ten times. This sequence joins TRBV29-1 and TRBJ2-1; no firm D call. The germline V and J ends were trimmed by 2 bases and 4 bases, with 6 bases remaining between them. Germline CDR1 is SQVTM and CDR2 is ANQGSEA. This CDR3 is 12 amino acids long. In DNA, the CDR3 is TGCAGCGTTGAACCAAGGTACAATGAGCAGTTCTTC. This sequence encodes CSVEPRYNEQFF.

This clonotype has just a few counts. The J gene is TRBJ2-5, the V gene TRBV20-1; D unclear. From germline, CDR1 is DFQATT and CDR2 SNEGSKA (reference sequence). V dropped 5 bases and J dropped 0 bases, with 7 bases sitting between them. The CDR3 totals 12 residues. The CDR3 bases are TGCAGTGCTTGGACGGACCAAGAGACCCAGTACTTC. Translation: CSAWTDQETQYF.

This clonotype was observed a handful of times. The J gene is TRBJ2-1, the V gene TRBV29-1, with 8 bases fitting TRBD2. The length of the CDR3 is 16 residues. CDR1 and CDR2 from the germline V gene are SQVTM and ANQGSEA. V shed 7 bases, J shed 3 bases, and the junction held 14 bases outside the gene matches. CDR3 protein: CSAHLVAGTYYNEQFF. The CDR3 DNA follows: TGCAGCGCCCATTTGGTAGCGGGGACGTACTACAATGAGCAGTTCTTC.

This clonotype has more than one count but fewer than ten. The CDR3 DNA follows: TGTGCCAGCAGTCATGGATGGGACAGGGAACAAGAGACCCAGTACTTC. This gives the protein CASSHGWDREQETQYF. The J gene is TRBJ2-5, the V gene TRBV14; TRBD1 matches 9 bases. The CDR3 extends over 16 amino acids. Germline assignment: CDR1 SGHDN and CDR2 FVKESK. Trimming took 6 bases from V and 2 from J; bases not matched to a gene: 10.

This rearrangement joins TRBV10-1 to TRBJ2-7; tentative D call: TRBD2 (5 bases). This CDR3 spans 14 amino acids. Trimming left V 3 bases short and J 3 bases short, with 12 bases between. Germline V gene sequence: CDR1 WNHNN, CDR2 SYGVQD (reference sequence). The CDR3 is CASSDSRGDYEQYF. CDR3 bases: TGCGCCAGCAGTGATAGTCGGGGAGACTACGAGCAGTACTTC.

This chain uses TRBV10-3 with TRBJ2-5; D gene uncertain. Trimming took off 2 bases at V and 1 base at J, with 5 bases between the two ends. Germline CDR1 is ENHRY and CDR2 is SYGVKD. The length of the CDR3 is 13 residues. CDR3 loop: CAISETFQETQYF. The DNA of the CDR3 is TGTGCCATCAGTGAGACCTTCCAAGAGACCCAGTACTTC.

CDR3 nucleotides: TGTGCCAGCAGTGCGGACAGGGGGCTACAGCCCCAGCATTTT. Translation: CASSADRGLQPQHF. The V and J genes are TRBV12-3 or TRBV12-4 and TRBJ1-5, with 11 bases matching TRBD1. This CDR3 region has 14 residues. V lost 5 bases to trimming and J lost 7 bases; unmatched junction nucleotides: 4.

V gene TRBV5-1 combines with J gene TRBJ2-1; D unresolved. Trimming took 2 bases from V and 0 from J, leaving 9 bases between them. The CDR3 is made up of 15 amino acids. The V gene's germline CDR1 is SGHRS and CDR2 YFSETQ. CDR3 nucleotides: TGCGCCAGCAGCTTTGGTAGAACCTCCTACAATGAGCAGTTCTTC. Translating it yields CASSFGRTSYNEQFF.

This clonotype has a handful of counts. The CDR3 bases are TGCAGTGCTAGAGACGATCACCGTTACTACGAGCAGTACTTC. Protein: CSARDDHRYYEQYF. The chain couples TRBV20-1 to TRBJ2-7; no definite D call. Germline CDR1 reads DFQATT; CDR2 reads SNEGSKA (reference sequence). Trimming stripped 0 bases from V and 3 bases from J, with 12 bases between. This CDR3 region has 14 residues.

In its sample, this clonotype was seen many times. A read error may account for a junction end that differs from germline. The chain's CDR3 is CASSVAGASYEQYF. CDR3 DNA sequence: TGTGCCAGCAGTGTAGCGGGGGCCTCCTACGAGCAGTACTTC. The rearrangement uses TRBV9 and TRBJ2-7; 9 bases align to TRBD2. Germline assignment: CDR1 SGDLS and CDR2 YYNGEE. The CDR3 has 14 amino acids. The full variable domain, completed using reference TRBV9 and TRBJ2-7, is DSGVTQTPKHLITATGQRVTLRCSPRSGDLSVYWYQQSLDQGLQFLIQYYNGEERAKGNILERFSAQQFPDLHSELNLSSLELGDSALYFCASSVAGASYEQYFGPGTRLTVT.

This clonotype came up a few times. The V and J genes are TRBV7-2 and TRBJ2-4; a possible D gene is TRBD1 (6 bases). V was clipped by 7 bases and J by 5 bases, with 15 bases between them. This CDR3 spans 14 amino acids. Germline-derived CDR1 and CDR2 are SGHTA and FQGNSA. The CDR3 DNA is TGTGCCAGCAATACAGGGACCTGGGAAAACATTCAGTACTTC. Translating it yields CASNTGTWENIQYF. Using reference TRBV7-2 and TRBJ2-4 for the parts outside the CDR3, the full variable domain is GAGVSQSPSNKVTEKGKDVELRCDPISGHTALYWYRQSLGQGLEFLIYFQGNSAPDKSGLPSDRFSAERTGGSVSTLTIQRTQQEDSAVYLCASNTGTWENIQYFGAGTRLSVL.

This clonotype was detected only a few times. J is TRBJ2-3 and V is TRBV7-3; 12 bases align to TRBD2. The V and J ends lost 2 bases and 5 bases, in that order; junction bases with no gene match: 14. Looked up from germline, CDR1 is SGHTA and CDR2 is FQGTGA. CDR3 length equals 19 residues. In DNA, the CDR3 is TGTGCCAGCAGCTTACCATCTAGCGGGGGGGCCTTGGGGATAGATACGCAGTATTTT. It yields the protein CASSLPSSGGALGIDTQYF.

The CDR3 DNA reads as TGTGCCAGCAGCCAAAGGACAGAGAATCAGCCCCAGCATTTT. It yields the protein CASSQRTENQPQHF. The chain carries TRBV14 and TRBJ1-5; D might be TRBD1 (6 bases). The CDR3 has 14 residues. Trimming stripped 2 bases from V and 4 bases from J, with 9 bases between. The germline gives CDR1 SGHDN, CDR2 FVKESK.

This chain links TRBV10-3 with TRBJ2-7, with D possibly TRBD1 on 5 matching bases. CDR1 is ENHRY and CDR2 is SYGVKD in the germline V gene. CDR3 length: 14 amino acids. Trimming left V 3 bases short and J 6 bases short, with 15 bases between. The CDR3 sequence is CAISDIRTSGEQYF. The CDR3 DNA is TGTGCCATCAGTGATATTCGGACATCTGGCGAGCAGTACTTC.

The chain uses TRBV12-3 or TRBV12-4 and TRBJ2-1; TRBD2 aligns across 8 bases. Trimming at V came to 3 bases and at J to 2 bases, leaving 3 bases not matched to a gene. This CDR3 has 15 residues. CDR3 region: CASSFSGDPYNEQFF. CDR3 bases: TGTGCCAGCAGTTTTAGCGGGGACCCCTACAATGAGCAGTTCTTC.

This clonotype turned up a few times. CDR3 in amino acids: CASNRGASDTQYF. In DNA form, the CDR3 reads TGTGCCAGCAATAGGGGGGCCTCAGATACGCAGTATTTT. The chain combines TRBV12-3 or TRBV12-4 with TRBJ2-3, with D perhaps assigned TRBD1 or TRBD2 (6 bases each). There are 13 residues in the CDR3. Trimming pared 7 bases from V and 4 bases from J, leaving 12 bases between.